Listed below are T cell receptor beta chains from one sample, sequenced in a study of CD8+CD57+ T cells in acquired aplastic anemia. Via MiXCR, TCRdb re-called the reads, giving one row per CDR3 protein. The table lists 200,000 to 250,000 distinct CDR3 sequences, around 46% of them singletons. The sample was sorted CD4+, CD8+, or CD8+CD57+ T cells (not recorded which) from PBMCs. The receptor source for this set is a human donor with aplastic anemia. Both conserved end residues are part of each CDR3. The order of the fields is clone size, J gene, D gene, V gene, CDR3 length, CDR3 protein, CDR3 DNA. A D gene is named only where the DNA matches it firmly. Clone size, where shown, is once, few, many, or a class for clones that have expanded.

clone_size: many
j_call: TRBJ1-3
d_call: .
v_call: TRBV6-5
cdr3_length: 14
cdr3_aa: CASSHDLSGNTIYF
cdr3_nt: TGTGCCAGCAGCCACGACCTTTCTGGAAACACCATATATTTT

clone_size: .
j_call: TRBJ2-5
d_call: .
v_call: TRBV24-1
cdr3_length: 14
cdr3_aa: CAASGLTGRETQYF
cdr3_nt: TGTGCCGCCAGTGGTTTGACCGGCAGGGAGACCCAGTACTTC

clone_size: .
j_call: TRBJ1-6
d_call: .
v_call: TRBV12-3/TRBV12-4
cdr3_length: 14
cdr3_aa: CASSLGTTNSPLHF
cdr3_nt: TGTGCCAGCAGCCTCGGGACCACCAATTCACCCCTCCACTTT

clone_size: many
j_call: TRBJ1-5
d_call: .
v_call: TRBV24-1
cdr3_length: 17
cdr3_aa: CATSRVTSLYSNQPQHF
cdr3_nt: TGTGCCACCAGTCGCGTAACGTCCCTCTATAGCAATCAGCCCCAGCATTTT

clone_size: many
j_call: TRBJ1-6
d_call: .
v_call: TRBV2
cdr3_length: 12
cdr3_aa: CASRQGGSPLHF
cdr3_nt: TGTGCCAGCAGGCAGGGAGGGTCACCCCTCCACTTT

clone_size: many
j_call: TRBJ2-7
d_call: .
v_call: TRBV15
cdr3_length: 14
cdr3_aa: CATSRVRGSYEQYF
cdr3_nt: TGTGCCACCAGCAGGGTCAGGGGTTCCTACGAGCAGTACTTC

clone_size: .
j_call: TRBJ1-5
d_call: TRBD1
v_call: TRBV7-9
cdr3_length: 16
cdr3_aa: CASSLWTGTSNQPQHF
cdr3_nt: TGTGCCAGCAGCCTGTGGACAGGGACGAGCAATCAGCCCCAGCATTTT

clone_size: few
j_call: TRBJ2-5
d_call: TRBD1
v_call: TRBV27
cdr3_length: 14
cdr3_aa: CASSLGQGLETQYF
cdr3_nt: TGTGCCAGCAGTTTAGGACAGGGACTGGAGACCCAGTACTTC

clone_size: many
j_call: TRBJ2-5
d_call: TRBD2
v_call: TRBV7-2
cdr3_length: 16
cdr3_aa: CASSLLLAGVDGTQYF
cdr3_nt: TGTGCCAGCAGCTTACTACTAGCGGGAGTTGACGGGACCCAGTACTTC

clone_size: once
j_call: TRBJ1-1
d_call: TRBD1
v_call: TRBV10-3
cdr3_length: 13
cdr3_aa: CAIKGAPNTEAFF
cdr3_nt: TGTGCCATCAAGGGGGCTCCGAACACTGAAGCTTTCTTT

clone_size: .
j_call: TRBJ2-3
d_call: .
v_call: TRBV7-2
cdr3_length: 15
cdr3_aa: CASSLGLAVVDTQYF
cdr3_nt: TGTGCCAGCAGCTTGGGGTTAGCGGTTGTAGATACGCAGTATTTT

clone_size: many
j_call: TRBJ2-1
d_call: TRBD1
v_call: TRBV7-9
cdr3_length: 15
cdr3_aa: CASSDPGTENNEQFF
cdr3_nt: TGTGCCAGCAGCGATCCCGGGACAGAAAACAATGAGCAGTTCTTC

clone_size: .
j_call: TRBJ2-1
d_call: TRBD1
v_call: TRBV29-1
cdr3_length: 12
cdr3_aa: CSGRRGRDEQFF
cdr3_nt: TGCAGCGGACGCAGGGGGCGGGATGAGCAGTTCTTC

clone_size: .
j_call: TRBJ2-7
d_call: TRBD2
v_call: TRBV7-8
cdr3_length: 15
cdr3_aa: CASSVGPAGTYEQYF
cdr3_nt: TGTGCCAGCAGCGTGGGACCAGCGGGAACCTACGAGCAGTACTTC

clone_size: few
j_call: TRBJ2-1
d_call: TRBD2
v_call: TRBV27
cdr3_length: 16
cdr3_aa: CASSAGTTFSYNEQFF
cdr3_nt: TGTGCCAGCAGTGCGGGGACTACCTTCTCCTACAATGAGCAGTTCTTC

clone_size: once
j_call: TRBJ2-3
d_call: .
v_call: TRBV4-1
cdr3_length: 16
cdr3_aa: CASSSKTGSRTDTQYF
cdr3_nt: TGCGCCAGCAGCTCGAAGACAGGCTCAAGAACAGATACGCAGTATTTT

clone_size: many
j_call: TRBJ2-7
d_call: .
v_call: TRBV14
cdr3_length: 15
cdr3_aa: CASSPITGPSYEQYF
cdr3_nt: TGTGCCAGCAGCCCTATCACAGGGCCCTCCTACGAGCAGTACTTC

clone_size: many
j_call: TRBJ2-7
d_call: TRBD1
v_call: TRBV7-6
cdr3_length: 14
cdr3_aa: CASSPRTGPDEQYF
cdr3_nt: TGTGCCAGCAGCCCACGGACAGGTCCGGACGAGCAGTACTTC

clone_size: many
j_call: TRBJ2-1
d_call: .
v_call: TRBV4-3
cdr3_length: 15
cdr3_aa: CASSQVGSSYNEQFF
cdr3_nt: TGCGCCAGCAGCCAAGTGGGGAGCTCCTACAATGAGCAGTTCTTC

clone_size: few
j_call: TRBJ1-4
d_call: .
v_call: TRBV5-1
cdr3_length: 14
cdr3_aa: CASSPTLGDEKLFF
cdr3_nt: TGCGCCAGCAGCCCGACGCTAGGGGATGAAAAACTGTTTTTT

clone_size: .
j_call: TRBJ2-7
d_call: .
v_call: TRBV5-8
cdr3_length: 15
cdr3_aa: CASSLVQDNSYEQYF
cdr3_nt: TGTGCCAGCAGCTTGGTCCAGGACAACTCCTACGAGCAGTACTTC

clone_size: .
j_call: TRBJ1-5
d_call: TRBD1
v_call: TRBV5-1
cdr3_length: 16
cdr3_aa: CASSSSLGQGGQPQHF
cdr3_nt: TGCGCCAGCAGCTCAAGTTTGGGACAGGGGGGTCAGCCCCAGCATTTT

clone_size: .
j_call: TRBJ2-7
d_call: .
v_call: TRBV7-6
cdr3_length: 13
cdr3_aa: CASSLVVARERYF
cdr3_nt: TGTGCCAGCAGCTTAGTGGTTGCCCGGGAGCGGTACTTC

clone_size: many
j_call: TRBJ1-1
d_call: .
v_call: TRBV7-9
cdr3_length: 15
cdr3_aa: CASSHLRGSNTEAFF
cdr3_nt: TGTGCCAGCAGCCACTTGCGGGGGAGTAACACTGAAGCTTTCTTT

clone_size: many
j_call: TRBJ2-1
d_call: .
v_call: TRBV28
cdr3_length: 11
cdr3_aa: CASTSFNEQFF
cdr3_nt: TGTGCCAGCACCTCCTTTAATGAGCAGTTCTTC

clone_size: .
j_call: TRBJ2-1
d_call: .
v_call: TRBV29-1
cdr3_length: 13
cdr3_aa: CSVAGVGGNEQFF
cdr3_nt: TGCAGCGTTGCGGGAGTGGGGGGCAATGAGCAGTTCTTC

clone_size: once
j_call: TRBJ2-3
d_call: TRBD2
v_call: TRBV7-3
cdr3_length: 12
cdr3_aa: CASSLAGEAQYF
cdr3_nt: TGTGCCAGCAGCTTAGCGGGAGAGGCGCAGTATTTT

clone_size: .
j_call: TRBJ2-2
d_call: .
v_call: TRBV7-3
cdr3_length: 14
cdr3_aa: CASSPGPTEGELFF
cdr3_nt: TGTGCCAGCAGCCCCGGTCCTACCGAGGGGGAGCTGTTTTTT

clone_size: many
j_call: TRBJ2-7
d_call: .
v_call: TRBV5-5
cdr3_length: 15
cdr3_aa: CASSLYGGDHYEQYF
cdr3_nt: TGTGCCAGCAGCTTGTATGGGGGCGACCATTACGAGCAGTACTTC

clone_size: few
j_call: TRBJ1-5
d_call: .
v_call: TRBV7-9
cdr3_length: 16
cdr3_aa: CASSLGGRGSNQPQHF
cdr3_nt: TGTGCCAGCAGCTTAGGCGGGCGCGGGAGCAATCAGCCCCAGCATTTT

clone_size: many
j_call: TRBJ2-1
d_call: TRBD2
v_call: TRBV5-1
cdr3_length: 18
cdr3_aa: CASSPGLAGIRSYNEQFF
cdr3_nt: TGCGCCAGCAGCCCTGGACTAGCGGGAATCAGGTCCTACAATGAGCAGTTCTTC

clone_size: few
j_call: TRBJ1-1
d_call: .
v_call: TRBV6-5
cdr3_length: 14
cdr3_aa: CASSYRGGQTEAFF
cdr3_nt: TGTGCCAGCAGTTACAGAGGGGGACAAACTGAAGCTTTCTTT

clone_size: .
j_call: TRBJ1-5
d_call: .
v_call: TRBV27
cdr3_length: 12
cdr3_aa: CASRAGNQPQHF
cdr3_nt: TGTGCCAGCAGAGCGGGCAATCAGCCCCAGCATTTT

clone_size: many
j_call: TRBJ2-2
d_call: .
v_call: TRBV15
cdr3_length: 16
cdr3_aa: CATSREGVVDTGELFF
cdr3_nt: TGTGCCACCAGCAGAGAGGGGGTTGTGGACACCGGGGAGCTGTTTTTT

clone_size: many
j_call: TRBJ2-3
d_call: .
v_call: TRBV7-9
cdr3_length: 14
cdr3_aa: CASSPRQFTDTQYF
cdr3_nt: TGTGCCAGCAGCCCTCGACAGTTCACAGATACGCAGTATTTT

clone_size: .
j_call: TRBJ1-2
d_call: .
v_call: TRBV2
cdr3_length: 15
cdr3_aa: CASSGYTNRGGGYTF
cdr3_nt: TGTGCCAGCAGTGGGTACACCAACCGAGGAGGAGGCTACACCTTC

clone_size: .
j_call: TRBJ2-1
d_call: TRBD2
v_call: TRBV7-2
cdr3_length: 16
cdr3_aa: CASSSASGGGYNEQFF
cdr3_nt: TGTGCCAGCAGCTCCGCTAGCGGGGGGGGTTATAATGAGCAGTTCTTC

clone_size: .
j_call: TRBJ2-4
d_call: TRBD2
v_call: TRBV30
cdr3_length: 18
cdr3_aa: CAWSRLAGGPGGKNIQYF
cdr3_nt: TGTGCCTGGAGTAGGTTAGCGGGAGGCCCGGGGGGCAAAAACATTCAGTACTTC

clone_size: .
j_call: TRBJ2-7
d_call: .
v_call: TRBV4-3
cdr3_length: 14
cdr3_aa: CASSQDKDRDEQYF
cdr3_nt: TGCGCCAGCAGCCAAGATAAGGACAGAGACGAGCAGTACTTC

clone_size: .
j_call: TRBJ2-1
d_call: TRBD2
v_call: TRBV13
cdr3_length: 20
cdr3_aa: CASSLQTGLAGGNSYNEQFF
cdr3_nt: TGTGCCAGCAGCTTACAAACGGGACTAGCGGGAGGAAACTCCTACAATGAGCAGTTCTTC

clone_size: .
j_call: TRBJ2-7
d_call: TRBD2
v_call: TRBV6-5
cdr3_length: 17
cdr3_aa: CASSGSRLAGIPYEQYF
cdr3_nt: TGTGCCAGCAGTGGATCAAGACTAGCGGGAATCCCCTACGAGCAGTACTTC

clone_size: .
j_call: TRBJ1-2
d_call: .
v_call: TRBV5-1
cdr3_length: 15
cdr3_aa: CASSQRVRLNYGYTF
cdr3_nt: TGCGCCAGCAGCCAGAGAGTGCGTCTCAACTATGGCTACACCTTC

clone_size: .
j_call: TRBJ2-5
d_call: .
v_call: TRBV20-1
cdr3_length: 13
cdr3_aa: CSAFSGHQETQYF
cdr3_nt: TGCAGTGCTTTCAGCGGGCACCAAGAGACCCAGTACTTC

clone_size: .
j_call: TRBJ2-3
d_call: .
v_call: TRBV9
cdr3_length: 13
cdr3_aa: CASSVDSGNTQYF
cdr3_nt: TGTGCCAGCAGCGTAGACTCGGGAAATACGCAGTATTTT

clone_size: many
j_call: TRBJ2-2
d_call: .
v_call: TRBV3-1
cdr3_length: 14
cdr3_aa: CASSPTSTDGELFF
cdr3_nt: TGTGCCAGCAGCCCCACTAGCACGGACGGGGAGCTGTTTTTT

clone_size: .
j_call: TRBJ2-7
d_call: .
v_call: TRBV19
cdr3_length: 13
cdr3_aa: CASSIPGNYEQYF
cdr3_nt: TGTGCCAGTAGTATACCTGGGAACTACGAGCAGTACTTC

clone_size: .
j_call: TRBJ2-3
d_call: .
v_call: TRBV15
cdr3_length: 13
cdr3_aa: CATTTGPANTQYF
cdr3_nt: TGTGCCACCACAACCGGGCCCGCAAATACGCAGTATTTT

clone_size: many
j_call: TRBJ2-7
d_call: .
v_call: TRBV13
cdr3_length: 15
cdr3_aa: CASSSTDSVTYEQYF
cdr3_nt: TGTGCCAGCAGCTCGACGGACAGTGTGACCTACGAGCAGTACTTC

clone_size: .
j_call: TRBJ1-6
d_call: .
v_call: TRBV12-3/TRBV12-4
cdr3_length: 11
cdr3_aa: CASSLEAPLHF
cdr3_nt: TGTGCCAGCAGTTTAGAGGCGCCACTCCACTTT

clone_size: .
j_call: TRBJ1-5
d_call: TRBD1
v_call: TRBV27
cdr3_length: 18
cdr3_aa: CASSAAGTATYSNQPQHF
cdr3_nt: TGTGCCAGCAGTGCAGCCGGGACAGCCACTTATAGCAATCAGCCCCAGCATTTT

clone_size: .
j_call: TRBJ1-2
d_call: .
v_call: TRBV5-1
cdr3_length: 13
cdr3_aa: CASSPDIYYGYTF
cdr3_nt: TGCGCCAGCAGCCCAGACATCTACTATGGCTACACCTTC

clone_size: .
j_call: TRBJ2-7
d_call: .
v_call: TRBV20-1
cdr3_length: 13
cdr3_aa: CSAPKDSSYEQYF
cdr3_nt: TGCAGTGCGCCGAAGGACAGCTCCTACGAGCAGTACTTC

clone_size: once
j_call: TRBJ1-6
d_call: .
v_call: TRBV7-3
cdr3_length: 16
cdr3_aa: CASSLKFGRANSPLHF
cdr3_nt: TGTGCCAGCAGCCTAAAGTTCGGGCGGGCGAATTCACCCCTCCACTTT